The 4 T cell receptor gamma chains below were found in one sample sequenced in a study of gamma delta lymphoproliferative disorders and STAT genes. Genomic DNA from isolated PBMCs served as the sequencing template. With CATT, TCRdb re-called clones from the multiplex PCR reads. The sample has approximately 2,000 gamma-chain clones, over 8% seen once; the top ten hold 45% to 75%. Sequenced input: blood. These TCRs come from a human donor with gamma-delta T-cell large granular lymphocyte leukemia.

This clone has only one observation. A much larger clone lies one base from this, so it may be a read error. The DNA is left out, because the CDR3 cannot be placed on it with certainty; the CDR3 is given as TCRdb lists it. The same CDR3 is also encoded by other DNA sequences in this sample. The V gene is TRGV11; the J gene was not called. TRGV11 is sorted into the ORF group, with uncertain function. The CDR3 spans 18 residues, counting both ends. The CDR3 sequence: CTTVPAGLGQIGYYKKLF.

This clone has only a few counts. The CDR3 nucleotides read TGTGCCTTGTGGGAGGTGCTCCCATCGAATTATAAGAAACTCTTT. Protein product: CALWEVLPSNYKKLF. The chain employs TRGV9 and TRGJ1 or TRGJ2. TCRdb is silent on the J gene; assignment here came from matching the DNA to germline. The CDR3 runs 15 residues. The germline V gene encodes CDR1 GITISATS and CDR2 ISYDGTV (reference sequence). V shed 0 bases, J shed 5 bases, and the junction held 10 bases outside the gene matches.

On this clone: The protein that TCRdb holds for this DNA derives from a much larger clone and differs from the translated DNA at residue 8, which likely indicates a read error; the protein shown here is translated from the DNA. The chain carries TRGV9 and TRGJP. Here the J gene was assigned by germline matching of the DNA, as TCRdb has none. CDR1 is GITISATS, CDR2 ISYDGTV, per germline (reference sequence). This CDR3 spans 15 amino acids. CDR3 in DNA: TGTGCCTTGTGGGAGGAAGAGTTTGGCAAAAAAATCAAGGTATTT. Translation gives CALWEEEFGKKIKVF.

The genes are TRGV5 and TRGJP1. TCRdb carries no J gene annotation; the J gene was assigned here by matching the DNA with germline. Germline V gene lookup returns CDR1 VINAFY and CDR2 YDVSNSKD. V was pared by 5 bases and J by 0 bases, with 6 bases of the junction left unmatched. The CDR3 runs to 15 residues. CDR3 DNA: TGTGCCACCTGGGGTTTACATACCACTGGTTGGTTCAAGATATTT. Translated, it gives CATWGLHTTGWFKIF.